Following are 8 T cell receptor beta chains from one sample sequenced in a study of vaccination effects on CD4 cells after COVID-19. These TCRs are of unknown antigen specificity. Generated by immunoSEQ multiplex PCR, the TCRdb table keeps only in-frame clones and is missing some. The table lists 22,000 or so clones, approximately 76% of them singletons. Antigen-specific CD4+ T cells expanded by the ViraFEST assay with viral peptide pools were then sequenced. It was after nine to ten days of culture that CD4+ T cells were isolated. Two-dose vaccination with either BNT162b2 or mRNA-1273 was given to the participants. Sample: CD4+ T cells from PBMCs cultured with HCoV-229E spike peptides, taken after COVID-19 vaccination. The receptors derive from a human donor who received a COVID-19 vaccine.

The chain uses TRBV29-1 and TRBJ2-1; the match to TRBD2 covers 7 bases. The CDR3 length is 12 residues. V shed 6 bases and J 4 bases; nucleotides not matched to a gene: 3. Germline CDR1 is SQVTM and CDR2 is ANQGSEA. The CDR3 bases are TGCAGCGTGGGGACTAATTACAATGAGCAGTTCTTC. Translating it yields CSVGTNYNEQFF.

The chain is built from TRBV5-1 and TRBJ2-3; TRBD1 agrees at 8 bases. The J segment lost 4 bases and the V segment lost 5 bases, leaving 12 bases of the junction unmatched. This CDR3 is 16 amino acids long. Germline-derived CDR1 and CDR2 are SGHRS and YFSETQ. CDR3 nucleotides: TGCGCCAGCAGTCGGACCCCGGGACAGGCAGCAGATACGCAGTATTTT. Translating it yields CASSRTPGQAADTQYF.

This clone was found a few times. CDR3 in DNA: TGTGCCAGTAAGGACAGTAGCGACGAGCAGTACTTC. It codes for CASKDSSDEQYF. The chain employs TRBV19 and TRBJ2-7; possibly TRBD1 for D (6 bases). Germline V gives CDR1 LNHDA, CDR2 SQIVND (reference sequence). Trimming took off 7 bases at V and 5 bases at J, with 12 bases between the two ends. The CDR3 runs to 12 residues.

The chain carries TRBV19 and TRBJ1-5; perhaps TRBD1 as D (5 bases). The CDR3 contains 15 residues. The germline V gene has CDR1 LNHDA and CDR2 SQIVND (reference sequence). Trimming cost V 3 bases and J 1 base, with 10 bases left between them. The CDR3 here is CASSIQGLSNQPQHF. CDR3 nucleotide sequence: TGTGCCAGTAGTATTCAGGGCCTGAGCAATCAGCCCCAGCATTTT.

V and J are TRBV3-1 (or the pseudogene TRBV3-2) and TRBJ2-7; possibly TRBD2 for D (6 bases). This CDR3 has 14 residues. Between the trimmed V and J ends, which lost 3 bases and 3 bases, there was a span of 12 bases. Germline CDR1 LGHDT, CDR2 YNNKEL (reference sequence). For the CDR3, the DNA is TGTGCCAGCAGCCATCGGGGGAGCGGCTACGAGCAGTACTTC. Residues: CASSHRGSGYEQYF.

This rearrangement joins TRBV5-4 to TRBJ1-6; the D is unclear. V was shortened by 0 bases and J by 9 bases, with 13 bases between the two germline ends. Germline V lookup: CDR1 SGHNT, CDR2 YYREEE (reference sequence). CDR3 length equals 15 residues. For the CDR3, the DNA is TGTGCCAGCAGCTTGGATAACTTGGCTGGTTCACCCCTCCACTTT. Its translation: CASSLDNLAGSPLHF.

The chain recombines TRBV27 with TRBJ1-2; perhaps TRBD1 as D (6 bases). V lost 3 bases and J lost 6, with 11 bases in between. The CDR3 covers 13 residues. Looked up from germline, CDR1 is MNHEY and CDR2 is SMNVEV (reference sequence). CDR3 amino acids: CASSFRDKHGYTF. The CDR3 bases are TGTGCCAGCAGTTTCCGGGACAAACATGGCTACACCTTC.

The rearrangement links TRBV5-4 to TRBJ2-1; D may match TRBD1 or TRBD2 (6 bases each). The CDR3 runs 12 residues. V shed 0 bases and J shed 9 bases, with 7 bases lying between them. Germline values: CDR1 SGHNT, CDR2 YYREEE (reference sequence). CDR3 coding DNA: TGTGCCAGCAGCTTGGAGGGGGGTGAGCAGTTCTTC. Translation: CASSLEGGEQFF.